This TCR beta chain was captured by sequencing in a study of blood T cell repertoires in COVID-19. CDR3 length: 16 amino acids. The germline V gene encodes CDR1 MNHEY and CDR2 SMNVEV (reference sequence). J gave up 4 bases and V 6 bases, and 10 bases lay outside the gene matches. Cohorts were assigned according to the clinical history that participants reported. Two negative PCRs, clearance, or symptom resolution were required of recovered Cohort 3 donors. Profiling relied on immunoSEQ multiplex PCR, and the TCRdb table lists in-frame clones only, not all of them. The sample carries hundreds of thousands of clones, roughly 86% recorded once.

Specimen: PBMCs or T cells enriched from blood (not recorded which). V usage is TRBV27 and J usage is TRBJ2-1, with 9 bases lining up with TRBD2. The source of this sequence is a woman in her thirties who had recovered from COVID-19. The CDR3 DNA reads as TGTGCCAGCAGCTCCATTGGAACTAGCGGGTACAATGAGCAGTTCTTC. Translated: CASSSIGTSGYNEQFF.